Each of the 20 T cell receptor beta chains below was sequenced from the same sample in a study of CD8 T cells in ankylosing spondylitis. Findings of the study overall: About 8 highly homologous variants made up a TCR beta motif, and this motif appeared characteristic of ankylosing spondylitis blood.

TCRdb independently ran MiXCR on the 5' RACE reads; one entry per CDR3 protein. The sample shows around 220,000 distinct CDR3 sequences, 15% to 20% of them seen only once. These receptors have no known antigen. Specimen: blood, either unsorted or a sorted T cell fraction (not recorded which). The receptors derive from a male donor with ankylosing spondylitis.

The chain couples TRBV4-3 to TRBJ2-7, with TRBD1 as a possible D gene (5 bases). The CDR3 consists of 14 residues. Trimming removed 0 bases at V and 3 bases at J, with 9 bases between. Germline-derived CDR1 and CDR2 are LGHNA and YSLEER. CDR3 DNA: TGCGCCAGCAGCCAAGATAGGGGCAACTACGAGCAGTACTTC. It yields the protein CASSQDRGNYEQYF.

The chain joins TRBV10-1 to TRBJ2-1, with D perhaps TRBD1 (7 bases). Germline-derived CDR1 and CDR2 are WNHNN and SYGVQD (reference sequence). The CDR3 spans 15 residues. V was pared by 2 bases and J by 7 bases, with 15 bases between. CDR3 sequence reads: CASSEGRGVRNEQFF. The DNA for the CDR3 is TGCGCCAGCAGTGAGGGCAGGGGGGTACGTAATGAGCAGTTCTTC.

This clonotype was seen a few times. The genes are TRBV12-3 or TRBV12-4 and TRBJ2-7, with D possibly being TRBD1 (6 bases). The CDR3 extends over 12 amino acids. V gave up 5 bases and J gave up 4 bases, with 9 bases separating them. The CDR3 sequence is CASSAGVYEQYF. The CDR3 bases are TGTGCCAGCAGTGCAGGGGTTTACGAGCAGTACTTC.

This clonotype was seen a handful of times. The chain has TRBV12-3 or TRBV12-4 and TRBJ1-4; D is possibly TRBD1 (6 bases). The V gene lost 4 bases and the J gene lost 11 bases, with 11 bases spanning the gap. CDR3 size: 12 residues. The CDR3 DNA is TGTGCCAGCAGTTCCCCAGGGGAGAAACTGTTTTTT. Its translation: CASSSPGEKLFF.

There are a few counts of this clonotype. The chain combines TRBV29-1 with TRBJ1-2, with D unresolved. The CDR3 is 12 amino acids. The germline V gene encodes CDR1 SQVTM and CDR2 ANQGSEA. V was trimmed by 6 bases and J by 7 bases, leaving 15 bases between them. The CDR3 here is CSVPDWDGGYTF. The CDR3 DNA follows: TGCAGCGTACCCGACTGGGATGGTGGCTACACCTTC. The full variable domain, its missing parts supplied by reference TRBV29-1 and TRBJ1-2, is SAVISQKPSRDICQRGTSLTIQCQVDSQVTMMFWYRQQPGQSLTLIATANQGSEATYESGFVIDKFPISRPNLTFSTLTVSNMSPEDSSIYLCSVPDWDGGYTFGSGTRLTVV.

This clonotype was found a few times. V and J are TRBV20-1 and TRBJ2-2; TRBD1 agrees at 11 bases. The V gene end was trimmed by 4 bases and the J gene end by 4 bases; junction bases not matched to a gene: 5. Per germline, CDR1 DFQATT and CDR2 SNEGSKA (reference sequence). The CDR3 contains 15 residues. The CDR3 DNA reads TGCAGTGCTAACTCCGGGACAGGGGGCACCGGGGAGCTGTTTTTT. Its translation: CSANSGTGGTGELFF.

This clonotype was counted a few times. This rearrangement joins TRBV4-3 to TRBJ2-5; TRBD2 agrees at 14 bases. CDR1 LGHNA and CDR2 YSLEER come from the germline V gene. J was trimmed by 9 bases and V by 4 bases; bases with no gene match: 7. This CDR3 comprises 15 residues. The CDR3 DNA sequence: TGCGCCAGCAGCCCCGGGACTAGCGGGAGCGAGCCCCAGTACTTC. Amino acid sequence: CASSPGTSGSEPQYF.

The chain carries TRBV12-3 or TRBV12-4 and TRBJ2-2, with 7 bases that match TRBD1. The length of the CDR3 is 16 residues. The V gene end was trimmed by 5 bases and the J gene end by 4 bases; junction bases not matched to a gene: 10. DNA for the CDR3: TGTGCCAGCAGTACCGATAACAGGGGATTCACCGGGGAGCTGTTTTTT. This codes for CASSTDNRGFTGELFF.

This chain joins TRBV15 and TRBJ2-2, with D unclear. The germline CDR1 and CDR2 sequences are LNHNV and YYDKDF (reference sequence). V was clipped by 4 bases and J by 7 bases, with 7 bases between them. The CDR3 sequence is 12 residues long. CDR3 sequence: CATSTPLGELFF. CDR3 DNA: TGTGCCACCAGCACCCCCCTCGGGGAGCTGTTTTTT.

This clonotype came up a few times. This sequence joins TRBV20-1 and TRBJ2-1, with TRBD2 matching 11 bases. Germline CDR1 and CDR2: DFQATT and SNEGSKA (reference sequence). J gave up 6 bases and V 6 bases, and 13 bases lay outside the gene matches. This CDR3 is 16 amino acids long. CDR3 sequence (DNA): TGCAGTGCACTCCTTAGCGGGGGGGCCGTGGGCAATGAGCAGTTCTTC. It translates to CSALLSGGAVGNEQFF.

The sample holds a few counts of this clonotype. The rearrangement links TRBV2 to TRBJ2-2, with a possible D match to TRBD1 (5 bases). Germline V gene sequence: CDR1 SNHLY, CDR2 FYNNEI. CDR3 length: 13 residues. Trimming removed 11 bases from V and 2 bases from J, with 12 bases in between. CDR3 sequence: CAGRQTNTGELFF. DNA for the CDR3: TGTGCCGGACGACAGACTAACACCGGGGAGCTGTTTTTT.

The rearrangement joins TRBV12-3 or TRBV12-4 to TRBJ2-3, with D possibly matching TRBD1 (5 bases). V lost 7 bases and J lost 7, with 18 bases in between. The CDR3 consists of 14 residues. This CDR3 is CASTDAGFSYTQYF. The CDR3 DNA reads TGTGCCAGCACCGACGCAGGGTTCTCATATACGCAGTATTTT.

This clonotype has a single count. A much larger clone lies one base from this, so it may be a read error. The chain carries TRBV4-1 and TRBJ1-2; D unclear. The CDR3 contains 14 residues. Looked up from germline, CDR1 is MGHRA and CDR2 is YSYEKL. CDR3 DNA sequence: TGCGCCAGCAGCCAGGAAGGAATTAACTATGGCCACACCTTC. Translating it yields CASSQEGINYGHTF.

This clonotype was seen more than once but under ten times. The chain couples TRBV27 to TRBJ1-5, with unresolved D. The V gene lost 6 bases and the J gene lost 2 bases, with 14 bases spanning the gap. The CDR3 loop spans 15 amino acids. Looked up from germline, CDR1 is MNHEY and CDR2 is SMNVEV (reference sequence). The CDR3 is CASSPIGGRNQPQHF. The DNA of the CDR3 is TGTGCCAGCAGCCCTATCGGTGGCCGCAATCAGCCCCAGCATTTT.

The rearrangement uses TRBV27 and TRBJ1-1; maybe TRBD1 (6 bases). The length of the CDR3 is 16 residues. V was pared by 4 bases and J by 3 bases, with 18 bases between. Germline assignment: CDR1 MNHEY and CDR2 SMNVEV (reference sequence). The CDR3 DNA sequence: TGTGCCAGCAGTTCCCCGGGGGCAGGGCCGGACACTGAAGCTTTCTTT. Amino acid sequence: CASSSPGAGPDTEAFF.

This clonotype was detected only a few times. The rearrangement joins TRBV20-1 to TRBJ2-1; D ambiguous. V lost 3 bases, J lost 7 bases, and 19 bases lay in between. CDR3 length: 15 residues. Germline-derived CDR1 and CDR2 are DFQATT and SNEGSKA (reference sequence). CDR3 sequence (DNA): TGCAGTGCTAGTTTTATCCCGGATCTTCTAAATGAGCAGTTCTTC. The encoded protein is CSASFIPDLLNEQFF.

This clonotype was seen only a few times. This rearrangement joins TRBV11-2 to TRBJ1-2, with D unclear. Germline V gene lookup returns CDR1 SGHAT and CDR2 FQNNGV. The CDR3 covers 12 residues. V was pared by 3 bases and J by 7 bases, with 9 bases between. The CDR3 DNA reads as TGTGCCAGCAGCTTGGCCCGCGGTGGCTACACCTTC. Its translation: CASSLARGGYTF. Full variable domain (rest looked up from reference TRBV11-2 and TRBJ1-2): EAGVAQSPRYKIIEKRQSVAFWCNPISGHATLYWYQQILGQGPKLLIQFQNNGVVDDSQLPKDRFSAERLKGVDSTLKIQPAKLEDSAVYLCASSLARGGYTFGSGTRLTVV.

On this clonotype: Because it lacks the conserved phenylalanine or tryptophan at the end, this CDR3 is likely a read error. The chain employs TRBV29-1 and TRBJ2-7; 8 bases fit TRBD2. The V gene end was trimmed by 6 bases and the J gene end by 4 bases; junction bases not matched to a gene: 14. CDR3 length equals 15 residues. Germline assignment: CDR1 SQVTM and CDR2 ANQGSEA. The CDR3 sequence: CSVTQPQRENYEQYI. CDR3 sequence (DNA): TGCAGCGTGACCCAACCCCAGCGGGAGAATTACGAGCAGTACATC.

The V and J genes are TRBV7-9 and TRBJ2-1; D is undetermined. The CDR3 contains 13 residues. V was trimmed by 1 base and J by 8 bases, leaving 9 bases between them. Germline CDR1 SEHNR, CDR2 FQNEAQ (reference sequence). The chain's CDR3 is CASSLEAADEQFF. Written as DNA, the CDR3 is TGTGCCAGCAGCTTAGAGGCGGCGGATGAGCAGTTCTTC.

V usage is TRBV2 and J usage is TRBJ2-3, with TRBD2 matching over 16 bases. CDR1 and CDR2 from the germline V gene are SNHLY and FYNNEI. The CDR3 is 17 residues long. The V gene end was trimmed by 6 bases and the J gene end by 3 bases; junction bases not matched to a gene: 6. The CDR3 is CASRGTSGGAATDTQYF. The CDR3 bases are TGTGCCAGCAGGGGGACTAGCGGGGGGGCGGCAACAGATACGCAGTATTTT.